Reported below is one T cell receptor (beta chain). The entry originates in a study of shared clonotypes between healthy human individuals. Assay: immunoSEQ multiplex PCR; the TCRdb copy retains only in-frame clones and omits some. Among 2 million to 2.5 million clones listed, 90% to 95% were seen once. CDR3 length equals 15 residues. The V end was cut by 4 bases, the J end by 1 base, with 14 bases between. Germline V gene lookup returns CDR1 MNHEY and CDR2 SVGAGI. The sample comprised naive CD4+ T cells sorted from blood. Subset of the sample: CD45RA+ positively selected. This sequence joins TRBV6-5 and TRBJ2-7; a weak D match, TRBD1 (6 bases). This TCR was recovered from a man aged 18 to 29 in good health. The CDR3 DNA sequence: TGTGCCAGCAGTTCCACAGGGACGGATTCCTACGAGCAGTACTTC. Translated: CASSSTGTDSYEQYF.